This T cell receptor beta chain was documented in a study of cytomegalovirus exposure and HLA in healthy donors. Comments on this clone: What it binds is unknown.

Study observations and caveats: From TCR beta sequences, most subjects' HLA-A and HLA-B alleles were reportedly predicted accurately. Follow-up analysis found HLA locus-dependent TCR association rates, highest for DRB1 and lowest for HLA-C.

CDR3 length: 14 amino acids. Per germline, CDR1 SGHAT and CDR2 FQNNGV. Trimming took 3 bases from V and 6 from J; bases not matched to a gene: 4. A multiplex PCR was run with 60 Vbeta primers and 13 Jbeta primers. Measured with immunoSEQ multiplex PCR; TCRdb has only the in-frame clones, and not every one. The sample shows about 120,000 clones, 66% of them seen only once. The sequence came from a man in his late teens or twenties in good health and CMV-seronegative. V gene TRBV11-2 combines with J gene TRBJ2-1; 8 positions match TRBD2. The sequenced sample was PBMCs. CDR3 bases: TGTGCCAGCAGCTTCCGGACTAGCAGCAATGAGCAGTTCTTC. Translated, it gives CASSFRTSSNEQFF.